Listed here are 2 T cell receptor beta chains from one sample, sequenced in a study of shared T cell receptors in the human thymus. The assay was immunoSEQ multiplex PCR, and TCRdb's table has in-frame clones only and misses some. The sample carries about 660,000 clones, 88% recorded once. Another study also made use of these data, one on human thymus T cells.

What was sequenced was thymocytes. These TCRs come from a boy under two years old with a congenital heart defect.

The V gene is TRBV30, the J gene TRBJ2-5, with D possibly being TRBD1 (6 bases). The V end lost 7 bases, the J end lost 2 bases, and 17 bases lay between the germline ends. Germline V gene sequence: CDR1 GTSNPN, CDR2 SVGIG (reference sequence). This CDR3 contains 14 residues. Here the CDR3 reads CALRLRQVQETQYF. DNA of the CDR3: TGTGCCTTGAGACTCCGACAGGTTCAAGAGACCCAGTACTTC.

V usage is TRBV10-3 and J usage is TRBJ1-5, with 8 bases matching TRBD1. Per germline, CDR1 ENHRY and CDR2 SYGVKD. The V and J ends lost 3 bases and 0 bases, in that order; junction bases with no gene match: 25. The CDR3 has 23 residues. CDR3: CAISETPTMEGQGTDPSNQPQHF. The CDR3 DNA reads TGTGCCATCAGTGAAACGCCAACAATGGAAGGACAGGGCACCGATCCTAGCAATCAGCCCCAGCATTTT.